This entry is about one TCR beta chain. It may be a read error: a sequence one base away is much more abundant. Uncontrolled infection, other autoimmune disease, pregnancy or lactation excluded patients. The sample comes from a study of T cells in Graves' hyperthyroidism and ophthalmopathy. Authors of the study amplified TCR beta CDR3 regions from RNA transcripts. Initially, a first-round RT-PCR of the TCR CDR3 employed the HTBI primer set. MiXCR, applied by TCRdb to the multiplex PCR reads, yields one record per CDR3 protein. The repertoire holds some 300,000 distinct CDR3 sequences, with roughly a fifth as singletons. Per germline, CDR1 DFQATT and CDR2 SNEGSKA (reference sequence). The CDR3 consists of 10 residues.

This clonotype was sampled from a man aged 45-60 years with Graves' ophthalmopathy. The chain links TRBV20-1 to TRBJ2-7, with D perhaps assigned TRBD1 or TRBD2 (5 bases each). The sample taken for sequencing was blood. CDR3 nucleotides: TGCAGTGGGGGGACCCACGAGCAGCACTTC. It is translated as CSGGTHEQHF.